Detailed here is one T cell receptor beta chain. These data come from a study of blood T cell repertoires in COVID-19. At the level of the study: The United States, Italy and Spain were the sources of the acute and convalescent COVID-19 samples. Sources were T cells, B-cell-depleted T cells, or PBMCs; the material itself was cDNA or gDNA.

One Seattle source followed patients from active infection through their disease course. The length of the CDR3 is 12 residues. The V end was cut by 4 bases, the J end by 3 bases, with 5 bases between. Germline V gene sequence: CDR1 LNHDA, CDR2 SQIVND (reference sequence). In the original analysis: Quantification of nucleated cells was approximated via reference gene primer amplification. Repertoires were generated with immunoSEQ multiplex PCR, while TCRdb's copy carries only in-frame clones and drops some. V and J calls and clone size come straight from that table; D and trimming were deduced from the DNA. The data contain around 430,000 clones, roughly 88% of them seen just once; the ten biggest clones take up over 10%.

The chain employs TRBV19 and TRBJ2-3; no reliable D call. The sequence derives from a woman between 50 and 59 years old with COVID-19, enrolled during active disease. The specimen was peripheral blood. This chain's CDR3 is CASSTITDTQYF. The DNA for the CDR3 is TGTGCCAGTAGTACTATAACAGATACGCAGTATTTT.